This T cell receptor beta chain was sequenced for a study of siplizumab effects on memory and regulatory T cells. The CDR3 contains 13 residues. CDR1 is SQVTM and CDR2 is ANQGSEA in the germline V gene. The V end lost 4 bases, the J end lost 1 base, and 9 bases lay between the germline ends. Assays examined 100,000 or so TCR templates per sample. The protocol was immunoSEQ multiplex PCR, while the TCRdb copy is restricted to in-frame clones and leaves out a portion. The sample shows 100,000 to 120,000 clones, about nine tenths of them seen only once. Material for sequencing was CD4+ T cells sorted from blood. The source of this sequence is a human donor in good health. The gene calls are TRBV29-1 and TRBJ2-3; D is tentatively TRBD1 or TRBD2 (5 bases each). The CDR3 region is CSVARGGTDTQYF. DNA for the CDR3: TGCAGCGTTGCAAGGGGAGGCACAGATACGCAGTATTTT.